The entry below describes one T cell receptor beta chain. Under the authors' procedure: Quantification of nucleated cells was approximated via reference gene primer amplification. Clones were sequenced by immunoSEQ multiplex PCR, and TCRdb holds only the in-frame ones, with some missing. For V, J and clone size, that table is used; D and trimming come from the DNA. Found here are under 300,000 clones, roughly 87% of them singletons; the top ten hold nearly 6.5%. The CDR3 totals 13 residues. V was clipped by 8 bases and J by 3 bases, with 13 bases between them. CDR1 is KGHSH and CDR2 is LQKENI in the germline V gene. The sample originates from a study of blood T cell repertoires in COVID-19.

Material: PBMCs or T cells enriched from blood (not recorded which). The source of this sequence is a woman between 25 and 40 years old with acute COVID-19. The genes are TRBV18 and TRBJ1-1; possibly TRBD1 for D (5 bases). This CDR3 reads CASAGSLDTEAFF. The DNA for the CDR3 is TGTGCCAGCGCAGGGTCTTTGGACACTGAAGCTTTCTTT.